This entry lists 17 T cell receptor beta chains sequenced from one sample in a study of graft-versus-host responses after intestinal transplantation. The antigens of these receptors remain unknown. Produced via immunoSEQ multiplex PCR; TCRdb's table is partial and in-frame only. This repertoire shows some 41,000 clones, around 96% found once; its top ten account for about 0.54%. The sequencing here drew on unstimulated CD8+ T cells sorted from spleen or lymph node cells, taken before transplant. These receptors came from a human donor who was the organ donor for an intestinal transplant.

This chain uses TRBV13 with TRBJ2-1; 8 nucleotides agree with TRBD1. Germline CDR1 reads PRHDT; CDR2 reads FYEKMQ (reference sequence). V lost 7 bases, J lost 2 bases, and 7 bases stayed unmatched. The CDR3 loop spans 15 amino acids. CDR3 amino acids: CASIPQGVTYNEQFF. The CDR3 DNA follows: TGTGCCAGCATTCCACAGGGGGTGACCTACAATGAGCAGTTCTTC.

The genes are TRBV18 and TRBJ2-7; the match to TRBD2 covers 8 bases. The CDR3 is 14 residues long. CDR1 KGHSH and CDR2 LQKENI come from the germline V gene. J was trimmed by 2 bases and V by 2 bases; bases with no gene match: 2. The chain's CDR3 is CASSPIAGTYEQYF. DNA of the CDR3: TGTGCCAGCTCACCAATAGCGGGGACCTACGAGCAGTACTTC.

The V gene is TRBV18, the J gene TRBJ2-3; 9 bases map to TRBD2. The CDR3 sequence is 17 residues long. Germline values: CDR1 KGHSH, CDR2 LQKENI. Germline trimming cut 2 bases from V and 7 bases from J; bases unmatched to any gene: 13. CDR3 sequence: CASSPSLAGGLENTQYF. CDR3 DNA sequence: TGTGCCAGCTCACCATCTCTTGCGGGGGGGCTCGAGAATACGCAGTATTTT.

This clone was seen only a few times. The same CDR3 can be traced to other DNA sequences in this sample. This chain uses TRBV19 with TRBJ2-7; a possible D gene is TRBD1 (6 bases). Trimming shortened V by 5 bases and J by 0 bases, and 8 bases separated the two germline ends. The CDR3 is 13 residues long. The V gene's germline CDR1 is LNHDA and CDR2 SQIVND (reference sequence). The CDR3 loop is CASSPDSSYEQYF. The CDR3 bases are TGTGCCAGTAGTCCGGACAGCTCCTACGAGCAGTACTTC.

This chain links TRBV7-9 with TRBJ1-1; D uncertain. This CDR3 is built from 13 residues. CDR1 is SEHNR, CDR2 FQNEAQ, per germline (reference sequence). V shed 5 bases and J shed 4 bases, with 11 bases lying between them. DNA for the CDR3: TGTGCCAGCAGCCAGCTGTCGGGCACTGAAGCTTTCTTT. This encodes CASSQLSGTEAFF.

The chain recombines TRBV4-2 with TRBJ2-1; D not certain. The V gene's germline CDR1 is LGHNA and CDR2 YNFKEQ. Trimming left V 3 bases short and J 7 bases short, with 7 bases between. The CDR3 is 12 amino acids. For the CDR3, the DNA is TGTGCCAGCAGCCAGGGCGGAAATGAGCAGTTCTTC. It yields the protein CASSQGGNEQFF.

The chain couples TRBV27 to TRBJ1-2; 7 nucleotides agree with TRBD1. CDR1 is MNHEY and CDR2 is SMNVEV in the germline V gene (reference sequence). CDR3 length: 15 amino acids. V gave up 5 bases and J gave up 3 bases; unmatched junction bases: 9. The CDR3 spells CASSALGQAYYGYTF. The CDR3 DNA is TGTGCCAGCAGTGCCCTCGGACAGGCCTACTATGGCTACACCTTC.

As for this clone: A junction end diverges from the germline sequence, so it may reflect a read error. The CDR3 DNA is TGTGCCAGCAGTGACGGCTCTGGGGTCAACGTCCTGACTTTC. It specifies CASSDGSGVNVLTF. This chain uses TRBV25-1 with TRBJ2-6, with D hard to call. The CDR3 has 14 residues. The germline V gene has CDR1 MGHDK and CDR2 SYGVNS.

V and J are TRBV4-1 and TRBJ2-5; 7 bases align to TRBD2. CDR3 length equals 14 residues. V lost 5 bases to trimming and J lost 2 bases; unmatched junction nucleotides: 5. The germline gives CDR1 MGHRA, CDR2 YSYEKL. DNA for the CDR3: TGCGCCAGCAGCGGGGGGGTTCTTCAAGAGACCCAGTACTTC. As protein: CASSGGVLQETQYF.

The J gene is TRBJ1-2, the V gene TRBV10-3; 8 bases map to TRBD1. Germline CDR1 ENHRY, CDR2 SYGVKD. The CDR3 has 12 residues. The CDR3 protein is CASEDRDYGYTF. DNA of the CDR3: TGTGCATCAGAGGACAGGGACTATGGCTACACCTTC.

The V and J genes are TRBV5-4 and TRBJ1-2; weak D call: TRBD1 (6 bases). The CDR3 contains 15 residues. Trimming pared 4 bases from V and 4 bases from J, leaving 17 bases between. Looked up from germline, CDR1 is SGHNT and CDR2 is YYREEE (reference sequence). This CDR3 is CASSAAGGPVYGYTF. The CDR3 nucleotides are TGTGCCAGCAGCGCGGCCGGGGGGCCGGTCTATGGCTACACCTTC. The variable domain in full, with the rest retrieved from reference TRBV5-4 and TRBJ1-2, is ETGVTQSPTHLIKTRGQQVTLRCSSQSGHNTVSWYQQALGQGPQFIFQYYREEENGRGNFPPRFSGLQFPNYSSELNVNALELDDSALYLCASSAAGGPVYGYTFGSGTRLTVV.

The chain employs TRBV6-5 and TRBJ1-5; a weak D match, TRBD1 (6 bases). Per the germline V gene, CDR1 is MNHEY and CDR2 is SVGAGI. The V and J ends lost 6 bases and 2 bases respectively, with 14 bases between them. This CDR3 has 15 amino acids. This CDR3 reads CASSPGGSGNQPQHF. The CDR3 region has the DNA TGTGCCAGCAGCCCCGGGGGCAGTGGCAATCAGCCCCAGCATTTT.

The chain combines TRBV19 with TRBJ1-1; D ambiguous. V lost 5 bases and J lost 8, with 9 bases in between. The CDR3 is made up of 11 amino acids. The germline V gene has CDR1 LNHDA and CDR2 SQIVND (reference sequence). The CDR3 DNA follows: TGTGCCAGTAGTCCCGGCAGAGAAGCTTTCTTT. It yields the protein CASSPGREAFF.

This chain links TRBV21-1 with TRBJ2-1; the table's D call of TRBD2 was not tested on the DNA. TRBV21-1 is a known pseudogene. The CDR3 totals 16 residues. The CDR3 bases are TGTGCCAGCAGCGAAGGACTAGCGGGCCCCTACAATGAGCAGTTCTTC. Translating gives CASSEGLAGPYNEQFF.

This chain uses TRBV27 with TRBJ2-4, with D hard to call. Germline assignment: CDR1 MNHEY and CDR2 SMNVEV (reference sequence). Trimming removed 9 bases from V and 6 bases from J, with 9 bases in between. The CDR3 consists of 11 residues. CDR3 sequence: CASGEGNIQYF. In DNA, the CDR3 is TGTGCCAGTGGAGAAGGAAACATTCAGTACTTC.

This chain connects TRBV12-5 to TRBJ2-1; D is uncertain. V was trimmed by 2 bases and J by 4 bases, leaving 6 bases between them. The CDR3 extends over 13 amino acids. Germline CDR1 and CDR2: LGHNT and FRNRAP. The CDR3 sequence: CASGLKPYNEQFF. CDR3 bases: TGTGCTAGTGGTTTGAAACCGTACAATGAGCAGTTCTTC.

V gene TRBV15 combines with J gene TRBJ2-5; D may be TRBD1 (6 bases). The DNA end lines up better with TRBJ2-7; the J call may be wrong. CDR1 is LNHNV and CDR2 is YYDKDF in the germline V gene (reference sequence). The CDR3 spans 14 residues. The CDR3 region has the DNA TGTGCCACCAGCAGCTTCGACAGGCTCTACGAGCAGTACTTC. Translating it yields CATSSFDRLYEQYF.